These T cell receptor beta chains were read from a single sample in a study of blood T cell repertoires in COVID-19. Sequenced by immunoSEQ multiplex PCR; TCRdb stores in-frame clones only, minus some. The sample includes more than 85,000 clones, 76% seen only once; the top ten take less than 4%. Sequenced input: peripheral blood. Receptor source: a woman of 80 years or more with acute or convalescent COVID-19. Each CDR3 is given with its conserved first and last residue. A D gene is named only where the DNA matches it firmly. Expanded clones get a size class; other rows say once, few or many, or leave the size out.

J gene	clone size	V gene	D gene	CDR3 DNA	CDR3 protein
TRBJ2-7	.	TRBV7-7	.	TGTGCCAGCAGCTTGGGGTTTTGGACCCTAGCCTCCCCCTACGAGCAGTACTTC	CASSLGFWTLASPYEQYF
TRBJ2-5	.	TRBV7-7	TRBD1	TGTGCTAGCAGCCCTACACCCGTGACAGGGGGGACCCAGTACTTC	CASSPTPVTGGTQYF
TRBJ1-3	.	TRBV19	.	TGTGCCAGTAGGCCCCGGGGAGGGCCATCTGGAAACACCATATATTTT	CASRPRGGPSGNTIYF
TRBJ2-2	few	TRBV11-2	.	TGTGCCAGCAGCTTAAGGGTACAGGGTGCGGCCGGGGAGCTGTTTTTT	CASSLRVQGAAGELFF
TRBJ2-3	.	TRBV19	.	TGTGCCAGTAGTATTAGTGAGGACCCGCGGGGCGCAGATACGCAGTATTTT	CASSISEDPRGADTQYF
TRBJ1-4	.	TRBV29-1	.	TGCAGCCCCCAGGATATTGAGGGAGGAAAACTGTTTTTT	CSPQDIEGGKLFF
TRBJ1-2	once	TRBV7-9	.	TGTGCCAGCAGCTTAAGCGAAGACTATGGCTACACCTTC	CASSLSEDYGYTF
TRBJ1-2	.	TRBV5-1	.	TGCGCCAGCAGCTTGCCTTACAACGCCCATGGCTACACCTTC	CASSLPYNAHGYTF
TRBJ1-2	.	TRBV27	TRBD1	TGTGCCAGCAGTGAGAGACAGGGACAGGGGGGCTATGGCTACACCTTC	CASSERQGQGGYGYTF
TRBJ2-5	.	TRBV29-1	TRBD1	TGCAGCGTTGAAGGCCTAGGGACAGGGCCTTCCCAGTACTTC	CSVEGLGTGPSQYF
TRBJ1-1	.	TRBV19	.	TGTGCCAGTAGTATAATCCCCCGCAGGAACACTGAAGCTTTCTTT	CASSIIPRRNTEAFF
TRBJ2-7	.	TRBV6-5	.	TGTGCCAGCAGCCCAGGCAACTACGAGCAGTACTTC	CASSPGNYEQYF
TRBJ1-2	.	TRBV27	.	TGTGCCAGCAGCCCGGGTTTAGGGGCTAACTATGGCTACACCTTC	CASSPGLGANYGYTF
TRBJ2-3	once	TRBV24-1	.	TGTGCCACCAGTCGGGCTGACGGGGAGATTGATACGCAGTATTTT	CATSRADGEIDTQYF
TRBJ1-1	.	TRBV7-3	TRBD1	TGTGCCAGCAGCCCCGACAGGGGGTCTGAAGCTTTCTTT	CASSPDRGSEAFF
TRBJ2-7	.	TRBV7-2	.	TGTGCCAGCAGCTATCCCTGGAGCAACGAGCAGTACTTC	CASSYPWSNEQYF
TRBJ1-2	.	TRBV6-4	.	TGTGCCAGCAGCGCTCACCGAGGGGGATCCGGGTATGGCTACACCTTC	CASSAHRGGSGYGYTF
TRBJ2-1	.	TRBV7-9	TRBD2	TGTGCCAGCAGCTCGGGGACTAGCGGGGGGAACGATGAGCAGTTCTTC	CASSSGTSGGNDEQFF
TRBJ2-1	.	TRBV6-2/TRBV6-3	TRBD2	TGTGCCAGCAGTCGTGGACTAGCCTACAATGAGCAGTTCTTC	CASSRGLAYNEQFF
TRBJ1-6	few	TRBV10-1	.	TGCGCCAGCAGTGAGTCGACAGATTCACCCCTCCACTTT	CASSESTDSPLHF
TRBJ2-1	few	TRBV2	TRBD2	TGTGCCAGCAGGGGGCTAGCGGGGATCGGTGAGCAGTTCTTC	CASRGLAGIGEQFF
TRBJ1-2	.	TRBV2	TRBD1	TGTGCCAGCAGTGATAGAACAGGGGGCGACTATGGCTACACCTTC	CASSDRTGGDYGYTF
TRBJ1-2	.	TRBV28	.	TGTGCCAGCAGGACTCCGACAGGTGCCGGAGGATATGGCTACACCTTC	CASRTPTGAGGYGYTF
TRBJ2-1	.	TRBV25-1	TRBD2	TGTGCCAGCAGTATACTAGCGGGGGCCAGCTCCTACAATGAGCAGTTCTTC	CASSILAGASSYNEQFF
TRBJ2-1	few	TRBV24-1	.	TGTGCCACCAGCGATTCAACAATCCCGCCCTACAATGAGCAGTTCTTC	CATSDSTIPPYNEQFF
TRBJ2-7	.	TRBV2	.	TGTGCCAGCAGTGACGAATTTCGGTCCTACGAGCAGTACTTC	CASSDEFRSYEQYF
TRBJ1-1	.	TRBV2	TRBD1	TGTGCCAGGACAGGGGCTAAAGACACTGAAGCTTTCTTT	CARTGAKDTEAFF
TRBJ1-3	.	TRBV7-2	TRBD1	TGTGCCAGCAGCTTTGGACAGGGAGGAAACACCATATATTTT	CASSFGQGGNTIYF
TRBJ2-1	.	TRBV2	.	TGTGCCAGCAGTTACGATCTGGGGGGAAGAGGGGAGCAGTTCTTC	CASSYDLGGRGEQFF
TRBJ2-7	.	TRBV5-1	.	TGCGCCAGCAGCTCGCCTGGGGCCCTCTACGAGCAGTACTTC	CASSSPGALYEQYF
TRBJ2-2	.	TRBV7-2	.	TGTGCCAGCAGCTTAGACTTGAACACCGGGGAGCTGTTTTTT	CASSLDLNTGELFF
TRBJ2-1	.	TRBV19	.	TGTGCCAGTAGTGTCCAGGGTCAGGATGAGCAGTTCTTC	CASSVQGQDEQFF
TRBJ2-5	once	TRBV5-1	TRBD1	TGCGCCAGCAGCTTGGGCGTTGAGACAGGGTTGAGAGAGACCCAGTACTTC	CASSLGVETGLRETQYF
TRBJ2-7	.	TRBV11-2	.	TGTGCCAGCAGCCACCGCCCTTGGTTGACAAAGTACGAGCAGTACTTC	CASSHRPWLTKYEQYF
TRBJ2-2	.	TRBV18	.	TGTGCCAGCTCACCATCAGCAGGCAGGACCGGGGAGCTGTTTTTT	CASSPSAGRTGELFF
TRBJ2-1	.	TRBV3-1/TRBV3-2	.	TGTGCCAGCAGCTTTAGCGGCTCCTACAATGAGCAGTTCTTC	CASSFSGSYNEQFF
TRBJ1-1	.	TRBV20-1	.	TGCAGTGCGACAATTGAAACTGAAGCTTTCTTT	CSATIETEAFF
TRBJ1-2	.	TRBV18	.	TGTGCCAGCTCACCACTATTTCAGGGTGACGGCTACACCTTC	CASSPLFQGDGYTF
TRBJ1-1	.	TRBV4-1	TRBD1	TGCGCCAGCAGCCAAGATATAACAGGGGCCCCGGTTGCTGAAGCTTTCTTT	CASSQDITGAPVAEAFF
TRBJ1-2	.	TRBV18	.	TGTGCCAGCTCACCTGGGGGAGGTTCTCGGAACTATGGCTACACCTTC	CASSPGGGSRNYGYTF
TRBJ2-5	.	TRBV27	.	TGTGCCAGCAGTTTTTCGGCTAGCGCTCGTGGGGAGACCCAGTACTTC	CASSFSASARGETQYF
TRBJ2-2	.	TRBV14	TRBD2	TGTGCCAGCAGCAAACTAGCGGTAGCCAACACCGGGGAGCTGTTTTTT	CASSKLAVANTGELFF
TRBJ2-7	.	TRBV6-1	TRBD2	TGTGCCAGCAGTGAATGGAGTAGCGGGCTACCCTACGAGCAGTACTTC	CASSEWSSGLPYEQYF
TRBJ1-4	.	TRBV7-8	.	TGTGCCAGCAGCTTAACCCCGGGAACAACTAATGAAAAACTGTTTTTT	CASSLTPGTTNEKLFF
TRBJ2-1	.	TRBV12-5	TRBD2	TGTGCTAGTGGTTCAGGACTAGCGGGGAACAATGAGCAGTTCTTC	CASGSGLAGNNEQFF
TRBJ1-6	.	TRBV11-2	TRBD1	TGTGCCAGCAGCCCAGGGGGGAGCTCCTATAATTCACCCCTCCACTTT	CASSPGGSSYNSPLHF
TRBJ2-7	.	TRBV6-2/TRBV6-3	TRBD2	TGTGCCAGCAGCATACCCTCCCGGGAGGGGAACGAGCAGTACTTC	CASSIPSREGNEQYF
TRBJ2-5	.	TRBV3-1/TRBV3-2	.	TGTGCCAGCAGCCGGGGCAGCCAAGAGACCCAGTACTTC	CASSRGSQETQYF
TRBJ1-1	once	TRBV3-1/TRBV3-2	.	TGTGCCAGCAGCCAAGGAGAGAGACTGGGGAGTTTCTTT	CASSQGERLGSFF
TRBJ2-1	.	TRBV5-6	TRBD1	TGTGCCAGCGCCCCCCTGGACAGGGATTCCTACAATGAGCAGTTCTTC	CASAPLDRDSYNEQFF
TRBJ2-5	.	TRBV10-2	TRBD2	TGCGCCAGCAGTGATCCCATAACTAGGGAGGGGGAGACCCAGTACTTC	CASSDPITREGETQYF
TRBJ1-5	few	TRBV13	.	TGTGCCAGCAGCCCCGGGGGTGGCAATCAGCCCCAGCATTTT	CASSPGGGNQPQHF
TRBJ2-3	few	TRBV4-2	.	TGTGCCAGCAGCCAAGTAGGGGCTAGTTCAACAGATACGCAGTATTTT	CASSQVGASSTDTQYF
TRBJ2-4	.	TRBV18	TRBD2	TGTGCCAGCTCACCCCGGGGGTCGACTAGCGGAGTAGCCAAAAACATTCAGTACTTC	CASSPRGSTSGVAKNIQYF
TRBJ1-1	once	TRBV5-1	.	TGCGCCAGCAGCTTCGCGGGGACCATGAACACTGAAGCTTTCTTT	CASSFAGTMNTEAFF
TRBJ2-1	.	TRBV3-1/TRBV3-2	TRBD2	TGTGCCAGCAGCCAAGGTTCGGGGGGGGTAGGCAATGAGCAGTTCTTC	CASSQGSGGVGNEQFF
TRBJ1-2	.	TRBV27	.	TGTGCCAGCAGTCCGGCGGGACGGAACTATGGCTACACCTTC	CASSPAGRNYGYTF